The next 9 T cell receptor beta chains were all read from a single sample in a study of blood T cell repertoires in COVID-19. TCRdb keeps only in-frame clones here, not all; method: immunoSEQ multiplex PCR. The sample lists 150,000 to 200,000 clones; around 82% were seen once. The sample was PBMCs or T cells enriched from blood (not recorded which). These receptors came from a man aged 35 to 55 who had recovered from COVID-19.

The J gene is TRBJ2-3, the V gene TRBV30; 7 nucleotides match TRBD1. CDR3 length equals 18 residues. The J segment lost 1 base and the V segment lost 0 bases, leaving 13 bases of the junction unmatched. Germline V gene data show CDR1 as GTSNPN and CDR2 as SVGIG (reference sequence). This CDR3 reads CAWSVWDSKPTGTDTQYF. The CDR3 DNA follows: TGTGCCTGGAGTGTCTGGGACAGCAAACCAACCGGCACAGATACGCAGTATTTT.

This clone was seen once. The rearrangement uses TRBV11-2 and TRBJ2-5; D might be TRBD1 (5 bases). V dropped 5 bases and J dropped 5 bases, with 18 bases sitting between them. From germline, CDR1 is SGHAT and CDR2 FQNNGV. The CDR3 sequence is 15 residues long. The CDR3 coding sequence is TGTGCCAGCAGCCCGAACCCTAGGGGTTGGGAGACCCAGTACTTC. Translated, it gives CASSPNPRGWETQYF.

V gene TRBV10-1 combines with J gene TRBJ2-1; 8 nucleotides align to TRBD2. Per germline, CDR1 WNHNN and CDR2 SYGVQD (reference sequence). V shed 4 bases, J shed 1 base, and the junction held 9 bases outside the gene matches. The CDR3 is made up of 17 amino acids. The CDR3 protein is CASSGSVAGGSYNEQFF. The CDR3, as DNA: TGCGCCAGCAGTGGTTCCGTTGCGGGGGGTTCCTACAATGAGCAGTTCTTC.

V and J are TRBV5-1 and TRBJ2-2; 7 positions agree with TRBD1. The V segment lost 5 bases and the J segment 8 bases; nucleotides outside the gene matches: 9. CDR3 length equals 14 residues. Germline CDR1 is SGHRS and CDR2 is YFSETQ. For the CDR3, the DNA is TGCGCCAGCAGGCCCTCCACAGGGGCAGGGGAGCTGTTTTTT. This encodes CASRPSTGAGELFF.

At least ten counts were recorded for this clone. The J gene is TRBJ2-5, the V gene TRBV30; 10 nucleotides agree with TRBD2. J lost 2 bases, V lost 0 bases, and 9 bases had no gene match. The CDR3 is 17 amino acids. Germline V gives CDR1 GTSNPN, CDR2 SVGIG (reference sequence). The CDR3 nucleotides are TGTGCCTGGAGTGTAGGGGCTAGCGGGGGAAAACAAGAGACCCAGTACTTC. Amino acids: CAWSVGASGGKQETQYF.

The chain carries TRBV6-5 and TRBJ2-3, with a weak D call TRBD2 (6 bases). V lost 6 bases and J lost 6, with 16 bases in between. The CDR3 loop spans 14 amino acids. Germline values: CDR1 MNHEY, CDR2 SVGAGI. CDR3 bases: TGTGCCAGCAGCCGGGGGAGCGGGTCCGATACGCAGTATTTT. This codes for CASSRGSGSDTQYF.

This sequence joins TRBV6-5 and TRBJ2-1, with D possibly TRBD2 on 5 matching bases. CDR3 size: 14 residues. Germline V gene lookup returns CDR1 MNHEY and CDR2 SVGAGI. The V gene lost 8 bases and the J gene lost 4 bases, with 15 bases spanning the gap. The CDR3 reads CASCRSGYYNEQFF. The CDR3 DNA reads as TGTGCCAGCTGTCGAAGCGGATATTACAATGAGCAGTTCTTC.

The J gene is TRBJ1-2, the V gene TRBV3-1 (or the pseudogene TRBV3-2); D uncertain. V lost 0 bases and J lost 4, with 9 bases in between. The CDR3 is made up of 14 amino acids. The germline CDR1 and CDR2 sequences are LGHDT and YNNKEL (reference sequence). CDR3 in amino acids: CASSQDYGVYGYTF. CDR3 DNA sequence: TGTGCCAGCAGCCAAGATTACGGTGTCTATGGCTACACCTTC.

This clone was detected only once. This chain uses TRBV4-2 with TRBJ1-2; 7 bases match TRBD1. V lost 0 bases and J lost 4; bases outside the gene matches: 17. The CDR3 totals 19 residues. CDR1 and CDR2 from the germline V gene are LGHNA and YNFKEQ. Written as DNA, the CDR3 is TGTGCCAGCAGCCAAGAATCAAAGTCTCCGCCAGGGGGTGTCTATGGCTACACCTTC. It yields the protein CASSQESKSPPGGVYGYTF.